The T cell receptor (beta chain) described here comes from a study of OX40 agonist ivuxolimab in advanced cancers. Study background: The dose-escalation group included hepatocellular carcinoma, melanoma, renal cell carcinoma and head and neck cancer. Age averaged around 60 years (range about 20 to 80), and just over 80% were male. Three partial responders included one hepatocellular carcinoma patient and two cutaneous melanoma patients. Study results and limitations: Normalized expansion of T-cell clones was also low for some nonresponders.

The length of the CDR3 is 15 residues. Trimming cost V 2 bases and J 3 bases, with 13 bases left between them. CDR1 is MNHEY, CDR2 SMNVEV, per germline (reference sequence). Clones were sequenced by immunoSEQ multiplex PCR, and TCRdb holds only the in-frame ones, with some missing. Among around 12,000 clones, around 74% were seen once, and the ten largest hold roughly 37%. This clone has only a few counts. Its antigen is not known. The J gene is TRBJ1-2, the V gene TRBV27, with D perhaps TRBD1 (5 bases). The source was CD4+ or CD8+ T cells sorted from blood, collected in a trial of the OX40 agonist ivuxolimab. This sequence originates from an adult with an advanced solid tumor such as melanoma, head and neck, liver or kidney cancer. In DNA, the CDR3 is TGTGCCAGCAGTTTAACTGGGACGTTGGACTATGGCTACACCTTC. It is translated as CASSLTGTLDYGYTF.